Detailed here is one TCR beta chain. Authors' data handling: Cell counts per sample came from amplifying reference gene primers. The protocol was immunoSEQ multiplex PCR, while the TCRdb copy is restricted to in-frame clones and leaves out a portion. That table gives V, J and clone size, and the DNA gave D and trimming. The table includes around 97,000 clones, approximately 89% detected once. V shed 3 bases and J shed 2 bases, with 15 bases lying between them. The germline V gene has CDR1 LNHNV and CDR2 YYDKDF (reference sequence). The CDR3 is 16 amino acids. This sample was included in a study of blood T cell repertoires in COVID-19. For the study at large: T cells, B-cell-depleted T cells, or PBMCs provided the cDNA or gDNA that served as material.

Sequencing was carried out using peripheral blood. The TCR was taken from a human donor in a cohort sampled during active COVID-19. The rearrangement uses TRBV15 and TRBJ2-3; D possibly corresponds to TRBD1 (5 bases). CDR3 DNA: TGTGCCACCAGCAGGGCCAGGGAAAGCTACACAGATACGCAGTATTTT. Translation: CATSRARESYTDTQYF.